The 27 T cell receptor beta chains reported below all come from one sample, sequenced in a study of blood T cell repertoires in COVID-19. TCRdb keeps only in-frame clones here, not all; method: immunoSEQ multiplex PCR. Of over 95,000 clones in the sample, 81% were seen once. Source material: peripheral blood. The receptors were sampled from a human donor in a cohort sampled during active COVID-19.

The chain combines TRBV18 with TRBJ2-7, with 8 bases lining up with TRBD1. The CDR3 length is 13 residues. V was clipped by 4 bases and J by 5 bases; unmatched bases: 4. Germline V gene lookup returns CDR1 KGHSH and CDR2 LQKENI. In DNA form, the CDR3 reads TGTGCCAGCTCACTGACAGGGGCCCACGAGCAGTACTTC. Translation gives CASSLTGAHEQYF.

J is TRBJ2-3 and V is TRBV10-3; a weak D match, TRBD2 (6 bases). V dropped 2 bases and J dropped 5 bases, with 11 bases sitting between them. Germline V CDR1 and CDR2: ENHRY, SYGVKD. This CDR3 has 14 residues. This CDR3 is CAISEREKVDTQYF. The CDR3 bases are TGTGCCATCAGTGAGCGGGAGAAGGTAGATACGCAGTATTTT.

This clone showed up just a few times. The chain carries TRBV7-6 and TRBJ2-4; D remains ambiguous. This CDR3 has 13 residues. Germline loops: CDR1 SGHVS, CDR2 FNYEAQ. The V end lost 1 base, the J end lost 4 bases, and 5 bases lay between the germline ends. This CDR3 reads CASSLGQKNIQYF. The CDR3, as DNA: TGTGCCAGCAGCTTAGGTCAGAAAAACATTCAGTACTTC.

The chain uses TRBV6-8 and TRBJ2-4; 9 nucleotides match TRBD2. The germline gives CDR1 MNHGY, CDR2 SAAAGT. V shed 4 bases, J shed 1 base, and the junction held 11 bases outside the gene matches. The CDR3 covers 18 residues. DNA for the CDR3: TGTGCCAGCAGTTGGACTAGCGTCACCCCGGGGGCCAAAAACATTCAGTACTTC. This codes for CASSWTSVTPGAKNIQYF.

The J gene is TRBJ1-5, the V gene TRBV2; TRBD1 agrees at 9 bases. The CDR3 is 15 residues long. After removal of 5 bases from V and 3 bases from J, the junction contained 5 bases not matched to a gene. Germline V gene sequence: CDR1 SNHLY, CDR2 FYNNEI. CDR3 in amino acids: CASSYRDRVNQPQHF. The CDR3 nucleotides are TGTGCCAGCAGTTACCGGGACAGGGTCAATCAGCCCCAGCATTTT.

The V call is TRBV18, the J call TRBJ2-4; D remains ambiguous. V lost 0 bases and J 11 bases, leaving 5 bases between the germline ends. The CDR3 spans 11 residues. The germline V gene has CDR1 KGHSH and CDR2 LQKENI. The CDR3 spells CASSPPGLQYF. The CDR3 nucleotides are TGTGCCAGCTCACCACCCGGTCTTCAGTACTTC.

The CDR3 sequence: CASRNLAEPYNEQFF. DNA for the CDR3: TGTGCCAGCAGAAACCTAGCGGAACCATACAATGAGCAGTTCTTC. The gene calls are TRBV6-6 and TRBJ2-1; 7 nucleotides match TRBD2. CDR1 and CDR2 (germline): MNHNY, SVGAGI (reference sequence). The CDR3 spans 15 residues. V lost 6 bases and J lost 4; bases outside the gene matches: 9.

V and J are TRBV3-1 (or the pseudogene TRBV3-2) and TRBJ2-7, with TRBD1 identical over 8 bases. Germline CDR1 LGHDT, CDR2 YNNKEL (reference sequence). Trimming at V came to 0 bases and at J to 7 bases, leaving 11 bases not matched to a gene. This CDR3 spans 16 amino acids. CDR3 sequence: CASSQDLTGVPTEQYF. The CDR3, as DNA: TGTGCCAGCAGCCAAGACCTGACAGGGGTACCTACGGAGCAGTACTTC.

V is TRBV7-9 and J is TRBJ1-1; 8 bases are shared with TRBD1. V was pared by 8 bases and J by 7 bases, with 3 bases of the junction left unmatched. The CDR3 contains 11 residues. Germline lookup yields CDR1 SEHNR and CDR2 FQNEAQ (reference sequence). As DNA, the CDR3 is TGTGCCAGCCTCGGACAGGGTGAAGCTTTCTTT. It translates to CASLGQGEAFF.

This clone was counted between two and nine times. The chain has TRBV14 and TRBJ1-2; D unclear. The V and J ends lost 6 bases and 5 bases respectively, with 13 bases between them. Germline-derived CDR1 and CDR2 are SGHDN and FVKESK. There are 13 residues in the CDR3. The CDR3 DNA sequence: TGTGCCAGCAGTCTCGCTGGAGTTTATGGCTACACCTTC. Encoded protein: CASSLAGVYGYTF. The full variable domain, with the rest looked up from reference TRBV14 and TRBJ1-2, is EAGVTQFPSHSVIEKGQTVTLRCDPISGHDNLYWYRRVMGKEIKFLLHFVKESKQDESGMPNNRFLAERTGGTYSTLKVQPAELEDSGVYFCASSLAGVYGYTFGSGTRLTVV.

The genes are TRBV7-2 and TRBJ1-6; TRBD1 agrees at 8 bases. This CDR3 comprises 16 residues. Per the germline V gene, CDR1 is SGHTA and CDR2 is FQGNSA. The J segment lost 6 bases and the V segment lost 2 bases, leaving 6 bases of the junction unmatched. CDR3 protein: CASSLTWDRINSPLHF. Here the CDR3 DNA reads TGTGCCAGCAGCTTAACCTGGGACAGGATTAATTCACCCCTCCACTTT.

The V gene is TRBV19, the J gene TRBJ1-4; 8 nucleotides line up with TRBD1. Germline loops: CDR1 LNHDA, CDR2 SQIVND (reference sequence). The CDR3 loop spans 14 amino acids. The V segment lost 4 bases and the J segment 7 bases; nucleotides outside the gene matches: 5. The CDR3 sequence: CASSTGQGSEKLFF. CDR3 DNA: TGTGCCAGTAGTACCGGACAGGGAAGTGAAAAACTGTTTTTT.

The V call is TRBV5-1, the J call TRBJ2-7, with a tentative D call TRBD1 (6 bases). CDR1 is SGHRS and CDR2 is YFSETQ in the germline V gene. The germline V and J ends were trimmed by 1 base and 6 bases, with 14 bases remaining between them. CDR3 length equals 14 residues. The CDR3 loop reads CASSLIQGESEQYF. In nucleotides, the CDR3 is TGCGCCAGCAGCTTGATACAGGGAGAATCCGAGCAGTACTTC.

Here the CDR3 DNA reads TGTGCCAGCAGCGCCTCAGGGGGGAATTCACCCCTCCACTTT. This codes for CASSASGGNSPLHF. V usage is TRBV9 and J usage is TRBJ1-6, with TRBD1 identical over 7 bases. The length of the CDR3 is 14 residues. Germline CDR1 and CDR2: SGDLS and YYNGEE. V lost 3 bases and J lost 7; bases outside the gene matches: 4.

The gene calls are TRBV11-3 and TRBJ2-7; TRBD1 might be the D (6 bases). Germline CDR1 SGHNT, CDR2 YENEEA. This CDR3 has 15 amino acids. Trimming stripped 4 bases from V and 1 base from J, with 14 bases between. The CDR3 DNA reads as TGTGCCAGCAGCTCCCGGGACAAACCTTCCTACGAGCAGTACTTC. Encoded protein: CASSSRDKPSYEQYF.

The chain uses TRBV9 and TRBJ1-6; D possibly corresponds to TRBD1 (6 bases). The V gene's germline CDR1 is SGDLS and CDR2 YYNGEE. This CDR3 has 14 amino acids. The germline V and J ends were trimmed by 4 bases and 7 bases, with 12 bases remaining between them. The CDR3: CASSLRQGNSPLHF. The CDR3 coding sequence is TGTGCCAGCAGCCTCCGGCAGGGGAATTCACCCCTCCACTTT.

The chain has TRBV18 and TRBJ2-7; possibly TRBD1 for D (6 bases). Germline CDR1 KGHSH, CDR2 LQKENI. V shed 6 bases and J shed 3 bases, with 12 bases lying between them. This CDR3 spans 13 amino acids. The CDR3 DNA sequence: TGTGCCAGCTCCAACAACAGGGTCTACGAGCAGTACTTC. Protein product: CASSNNRVYEQYF.

This clone appeared once. This chain connects TRBV6-5 to TRBJ1-2; possible D gene TRBD1, 6 bases. This CDR3 region has 13 residues. Germline CDR1 is MNHEY and CDR2 is SVGAGI. V lost 8 bases, J lost 7 bases, and 17 bases lay in between. Here the CDR3 DNA reads TGTGCCAGCGGCGCTCAGGGGTGGGGTGGCTACACCTTC. Translated, it gives CASGAQGWGGYTF.

The chain employs TRBV27 and TRBJ2-7; maybe TRBD1 (5 bases). Germline V lookup: CDR1 MNHEY, CDR2 SMNVEV (reference sequence). The V and J ends lost 5 bases and 2 bases respectively, with 10 bases between them. The CDR3 has 13 amino acids. The CDR3 DNA sequence: TGTGCCAGCAGTCAGGACATTACCTACGAGCAGTACTTC. The encoded protein is CASSQDITYEQYF.

The chain employs TRBV11-3 and TRBJ2-3; D ambiguous. The CDR3 is 13 amino acids. Germline V gene lookup returns CDR1 SGHNT and CDR2 YENEEA. V lost 3 bases to trimming and J lost 2 bases, with 6 bases between them. CDR3 region: CASSFGDTDTQYF. The CDR3 DNA sequence: TGTGCCAGCAGCTTTGGAGACACAGATACGCAGTATTTT. The full variable domain, completed using reference TRBV11-3 and TRBJ2-3, is EAGVVQSPRYKIIEKKQPVAFWCNPISGHNTLYWYLQNLGQGPELLIRYENEEAVDDSQLPKDRFSAERLKGVDSTLKIQPAELGDSAVYLCASSFGDTDTQYFGPGTRLTVL.

CDR3 in amino acids: CATGEDSYEQYF. CDR3 sequence (DNA): TGTGCCACCGGCGAGGACAGCTACGAGCAGTACTTC. This chain joins TRBV15 and TRBJ2-7, with D tentatively TRBD1 (6 bases). The CDR3 covers 12 residues. Trimming took off 8 bases at V and 3 bases at J, with 11 bases between the two ends. Germline values: CDR1 LNHNV, CDR2 YYDKDF (reference sequence).

The chain carries TRBV27 and TRBJ2-1, with D tentatively TRBD2 (6 bases). V was cut by 2 bases and J by 0 bases, with 17 bases left in between. Germline CDR1 and CDR2: MNHEY and SMNVEV (reference sequence). The CDR3 spans 18 residues. As DNA, the CDR3 is TGTGCCAGCAGTTTAAGAGGTCTAGCGCCAAGCTCCTACAATGAGCAGTTCTTC. Translating gives CASSLRGLAPSSYNEQFF.

This sequence joins TRBV29-1 and TRBJ2-1, with 15 bases aligning to TRBD2. CDR3 size: 20 residues. Per the germline V gene, CDR1 is SQVTM and CDR2 is ANQGSEA. V gave up 3 bases and J gave up 6 bases; unmatched junction bases: 18. The CDR3 reads CSVENARTSGRASYINEQFF. CDR3 DNA sequence: TGCAGCGTTGAGAACGCCAGGACTAGCGGGAGGGCTTCTTATATCAATGAGCAGTTCTTC.

The V gene is TRBV5-8, the J gene TRBJ2-5, with 7 bases that match TRBD2. Looked up from germline, CDR1 is SGHTS and CDR2 is YDEGEE. V was clipped by 1 base and J by 5 bases; unmatched bases: 5. The CDR3 sequence is 14 residues long. As DNA, the CDR3 is TGTGCCAGCAGCTTGAGCCAGGGAGGGGAGACCCAGTACTTC. As protein: CASSLSQGGETQYF. The variable domain in full, completed from reference TRBV5-8 and TRBJ2-5, reads EAGVTQSPTHLIKTRGQQATLRCSPISGHTSVYWYQQALGLGLQFLLWYDEGEERNRGNFPPRFSGRQFPNYSSELNVNALELEDSALYLCASSLSQGGETQYFGPGTRLLVL.

This clone came up a few times. The chain uses TRBV29-1 and TRBJ2-3; no clear D. CDR1 is SQVTM, CDR2 ANQGSEA, per germline. This CDR3 is built from 13 residues. Trimming left V 3 bases short and J 3 bases short, with 10 bases between. The CDR3 region is CSVEERRTDTQYF. The CDR3 nucleotides are TGCAGCGTTGAGGAGAGAAGGACAGATACGCAGTATTTT.

The CDR3 protein is CASSEKYRGLYEQYF. The DNA for the CDR3 is TGCGCCAGCAGCGAAAAATACAGGGGTCTCTACGAGCAGTACTTC. The V gene is TRBV4-3, the J gene TRBJ2-7; 7 bases agree with TRBD1. The CDR3 is made up of 15 amino acids. J was trimmed by 3 bases and V by 5 bases; bases with no gene match: 10. Germline V lookup: CDR1 LGHNA, CDR2 YSLEER.

V is TRBV7-9 and J is TRBJ1-2; 7 nucleotides agree with TRBD1. The J segment lost 7 bases and the V segment lost 5 bases, leaving 7 bases of the junction unmatched. The CDR3 is 13 amino acids. Germline V gene data show CDR1 as SEHNR and CDR2 as FQNEAQ (reference sequence). The CDR3 bases are TGTGCCAGCAGCACAGGGGTGATACTTGGCTACACCTTC. Protein: CASSTGVILGYTF.